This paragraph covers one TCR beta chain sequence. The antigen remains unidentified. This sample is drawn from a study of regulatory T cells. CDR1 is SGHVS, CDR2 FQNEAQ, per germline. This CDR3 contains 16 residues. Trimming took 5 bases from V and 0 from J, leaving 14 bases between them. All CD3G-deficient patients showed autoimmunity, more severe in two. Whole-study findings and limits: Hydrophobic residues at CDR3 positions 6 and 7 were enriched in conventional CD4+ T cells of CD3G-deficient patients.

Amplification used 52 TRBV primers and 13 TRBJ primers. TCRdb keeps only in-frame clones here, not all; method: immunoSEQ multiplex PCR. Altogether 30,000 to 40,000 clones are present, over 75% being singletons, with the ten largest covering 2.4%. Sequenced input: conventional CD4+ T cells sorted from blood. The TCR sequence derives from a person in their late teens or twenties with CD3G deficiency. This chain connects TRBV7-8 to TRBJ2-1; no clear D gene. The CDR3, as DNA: TGTGCCAGCAGCCCTCTGCTGGGTAGCTCCTACAATGAGCAGTTCTTC. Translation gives CASSPLLGSSYNEQFF.